A selection of T cell receptor beta chains follows, all from one sample in a study of CD8 T cells in ankylosing spondylitis. In TCRdb, the 5' RACE reads were re-called with MiXCR into one record per CDR3 protein. This table has 7,500 to 10,000 distinct CDR3 sequences, 5.5% to 6.5% appearing once. What was sequenced was blood, either unsorted or a sorted T cell fraction (not recorded which). Receptors were obtained from a female donor with ankylosing spondylitis or in good health (not recorded which). The CDR3 runs from the conserved cysteine through the conserved F or W. D genes are given only for firm matches. A row's size may be missing; if present it is once, few, many or a size class.

J gene	clone size	V gene	CDR3 length	D gene	CDR3 protein	CDR3 DNA
TRBJ2-3	-	TRBV9	14	-	CASSVVYLGDTQYF	TGTGCCAGCAGCGTAGTTTATTTGGGAGATACGCAGTATTTT
TRBJ2-1	many	TRBV9	14	TRBD2	CASSPGGGTNEQFF	TGTGCCAGCAGCCCGGGAGGCGGGACCAATGAGCAGTTCTTC
TRBJ2-3	many	TRBV9	14	TRBD2	CASSVELAGDTQYF	TGTGCCAGCAGCGTAGAACTAGCGGGAGATACGCAGTATTTT
TRBJ2-7	-	TRBV9	15	-	CASSPCGEFWGEQYF	TGTGCCAGCAGCCCCTGTGGGGAGTTCTGGGGCGAGCAGTACTTC
TRBJ2-7	many	TRBV9	18	TRBD2	CASSAAIAGGPGAYEQYF	TGTGCCAGCAGCGCCGCGATAGCGGGAGGTCCGGGGGCCTACGAGCAGTACTTC
TRBJ2-2	many	TRBV9	16	TRBD2	CASSSSTSGSFGELFF	TGTGCCAGCAGCTCTTCGACTAGCGGGAGCTTTGGGGAGCTGTTTTTT
TRBJ1-2	-	TRBV9	14	-	CASSVGGVNYGYNF	TGTGCCAGCAGCGTAGGGGGCGTTAACTATGGCTACAACTTC
TRBJ1-4	many	TRBV9	16	TRBD1	CASSSRKTGGNEKLFF	TGTGCCAGCAGCTCTCGTAAGACAGGGGGCAATGAAAAACTGTTTTTT
TRBJ2-7	many	TRBV9	16	TRBD2	CASSVGGSGILYEQYF	TGTGCCAGCAGCGTAGGGGGTAGCGGGATATTATACGAGCAGTACTTC
TRBJ2-7	many	TRBV9	14	-	CASSVDGTTYEQYF	TGTGCCAGCAGCGTAGACGGGACGACCTACGAGCAGTACTTC
TRBJ2-1	medium-sized	TRBV9	16	-	CASSVESGGNYNEQFF	TGTGCCAGCAGCGTAGAGAGCGGAGGAAACTACAATGAGCAGTTCTTC
TRBJ2-1	many	TRBV9	15	-	CASSGGGGRYNEQFF	TGTGCCAGCAGCGGAGGGGGTGGTCGCTACAATGAGCAGTTCTTC
TRBJ1-6	many	TRBV9	13	-	CASSVGAYSPLHF	TGTGCCAGCAGCGTAGGGGCCTATTCACCCCTCCACTTT
TRBJ2-7	-	TRBV9	14	-	CASSLELGTYEQYF	TGTGCCAGCAGCCTGGAATTGGGAACCTACGAGCAGTACTTC
TRBJ2-2	medium-sized	TRBV9	15	TRBD2	CASSVGGLGSGELFF	TGTGCCAGCAGCGTAGGGGGACTAGGGTCCGGGGAGCTGTTTTTT
TRBJ2-2	medium-sized	TRBV9	12	-	CASRTNTGELFF	TGTGCCTCACGTACGAACACCGGGGAGCTGTTTTTT
TRBJ2-4	many	TRBV9	17	TRBD1	CASSAATQGMAKNIQYF	TGTGCCAGCAGCGCTGCAACACAGGGGATGGCCAAAAACATTCAGTACTTC
TRBJ2-1	many	TRBV9	15	TRBD2	CASSSLAGDYNEQFF	TGTGCCAGCAGTTCCCTAGCGGGAGATTACAATGAGCAGTTCTTC
TRBJ2-3	medium-sized	TRBV9	16	-	CASAKEQGLSTDTQYF	TGTGCCAGCGCGAAAGAACAGGGCCTTAGCACAGATACGCAGTATTTT